This T cell receptor (beta chain) is drawn from a study of metastatic and nonmetastatic thyroid tumors. All patients were untreated before thyroid surgery. MiXCR reprocessed the PCR reads for TCRdb. The data contain tens of thousands of clones, roughly 23% of them singletons. This CDR3 contains 17 residues. Trimming cost V 0 bases and J 5 bases, with 20 bases left between them. Germline V gene data show CDR1 as SGHRS and CDR2 as YFSETQ. The material sequenced was blood. The source is a male donor with papillary thyroid cancer or a benign thyroid nodule (not recorded which). Some clones in this sample may be carry-over from other donors' samples. The chain couples TRBV5-1 to TRBJ1-1; unclear D gene. For the CDR3, the DNA is TGCGCCAGCAGCTTGGGTACATGGGCCCTGACGGAAACTGAAGCTTTCTTT. Translated, it gives CASSLGTWALTETEAFF.